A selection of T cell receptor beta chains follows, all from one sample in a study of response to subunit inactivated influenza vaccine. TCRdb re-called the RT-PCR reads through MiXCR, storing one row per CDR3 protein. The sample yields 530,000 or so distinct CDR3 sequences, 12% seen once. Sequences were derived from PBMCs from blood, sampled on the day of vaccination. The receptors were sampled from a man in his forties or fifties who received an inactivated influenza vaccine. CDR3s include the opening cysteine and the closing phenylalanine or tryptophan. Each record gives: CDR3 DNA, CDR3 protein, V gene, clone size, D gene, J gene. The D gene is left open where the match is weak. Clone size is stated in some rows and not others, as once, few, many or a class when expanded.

CDR3 DNA: TGTGCCAGCAGCTTTAGGGGAGAACCTCCCAATGAGCAGTTCTTC
CDR3 protein: CASSFRGEPPNEQFF
V gene: TRBV11-2
clone size: many
D gene: NA
J gene: TRBJ2-1

CDR3 DNA: TGCAGCGTTGATCTGGGACTTCTTACGCAGTATTTT
CDR3 protein: CSVDLGLLTQYF
V gene: TRBV29-1
clone size: NA
D gene: NA
J gene: TRBJ2-3

CDR3 DNA: TGTGCCACCAGCAGAAGATACCAAGGACACGAGAACACTGAAGCTTTCTTT
CDR3 protein: CATSRRYQGHENTEAFF
V gene: TRBV15
clone size: few
D gene: NA
J gene: TRBJ1-1

CDR3 DNA: TGTGCCAGCAGCTTAGTGGTTAATCAGCCCCAGCATTTT
CDR3 protein: CASSLVVNQPQHF
V gene: TRBV7-2
clone size: NA
D gene: NA
J gene: TRBJ1-5

CDR3 DNA: TGCAGCGTTCGGACAGGGGGATTAGATACGCAGTATTTT
CDR3 protein: CSVRTGGLDTQYF
V gene: TRBV29-1
clone size: NA
D gene: TRBD1
J gene: TRBJ2-3

CDR3 DNA: TGTGCCACCAGTGCTCCAGCGGGAGGGGGGATCAGCACAGATACGCAGTATTTT
CDR3 protein: CATSAPAGGGISTDTQYF
V gene: TRBV24-1
clone size: NA
D gene: TRBD2
J gene: TRBJ2-3

CDR3 DNA: TGCGCCAGCAGCTTGACAAAAACCATGGATGGCTACACCTTC
CDR3 protein: CASSLTKTMDGYTF
V gene: TRBV5-1
clone size: few
D gene: NA
J gene: TRBJ1-2

CDR3 DNA: TGCAGCGTTGGGTCAACAGTGAACACTGAAGCTTTCTTT
CDR3 protein: CSVGSTVNTEAFF
V gene: TRBV29-1
clone size: NA
D gene: NA
J gene: TRBJ1-1

CDR3 DNA: TGTGCCAGCAGTTGGCGGCCCACACCGAACACCGGGGAGCTGTTTTTT
CDR3 protein: CASSWRPTPNTGELFF
V gene: TRBV6-2/TRBV6-3
clone size: NA
D gene: NA
J gene: TRBJ2-2

CDR3 DNA: TGTGCCAGCAGCTATCAGGGACACAGCTCCTACGAGCAGTACTTC
CDR3 protein: CASSYQGHSSYEQYF
V gene: TRBV11-2
clone size: NA
D gene: NA
J gene: TRBJ2-7

CDR3 DNA: TGTGCCAGCAGCTTGGTGTCCGGACAGCTTAATGAAAAACTGTTTTTT
CDR3 protein: CASSLVSGQLNEKLFF
V gene: TRBV5-5
clone size: NA
D gene: NA
J gene: TRBJ1-4

CDR3 DNA: TGTGCCATCAGGGCGGCTAGCGGGAGCACAGATACGCAGTATTTT
CDR3 protein: CAIRAASGSTDTQYF
V gene: TRBV10-3
clone size: few
D gene: TRBD2
J gene: TRBJ2-3

CDR3 DNA: TGTGCCAGCAGGGGGACAGGCGGGGACCACGAGCAGTACTTC
CDR3 protein: CASRGTGGDHEQYF
V gene: TRBV12-3/TRBV12-4
clone size: few
D gene: TRBD1
J gene: TRBJ2-7

CDR3 DNA: TGTGCCAGCAGCTTAGCAGGGACAGGGATATACACCTTC
CDR3 protein: CASSLAGTGIYTF
V gene: TRBV7-9
clone size: few
D gene: TRBD1
J gene: TRBJ1-2

CDR3 DNA: TGTGCCAGCAGCGTCGCTCGACATGCAGAGACCCAGTACTTC
CDR3 protein: CASSVARHAETQYF
V gene: TRBV25-1
clone size: NA
D gene: NA
J gene: TRBJ2-5

CDR3 DNA: TGCGCCACCCGGGCTGGAAATGAGCAGTTCTTC
CDR3 protein: CATRAGNEQFF
V gene: TRBV7-2
clone size: once
D gene: NA
J gene: TRBJ2-1

CDR3 DNA: TGTGCCAGCAGCGTCGACGTGGAAGAGACCCAGTACTTC
CDR3 protein: CASSVDVEETQYF
V gene: TRBV3-1
clone size: NA
D gene: NA
J gene: TRBJ2-5

CDR3 DNA: TGCGCCAGCAGCCCGACGAGGGGGAAAACCGGGGAGCTGTTTTTT
CDR3 protein: CASSPTRGKTGELFF
V gene: TRBV5-1
clone size: NA
D gene: NA
J gene: TRBJ2-2

CDR3 DNA: TGTGCCAGCCACAAGGACTATAATTCACCCCTCTACTTT
CDR3 protein: CASHKDYNSPLYF
V gene: TRBV2
clone size: NA
D gene: NA
J gene: TRBJ1-6

CDR3 DNA: TGCGCCAGCAGCTTGGCTCAGCGGGAAAAACTGTTTTTT
CDR3 protein: CASSLAQREKLFF
V gene: TRBV5-1
clone size: NA
D gene: NA
J gene: TRBJ1-4

CDR3 DNA: TGTGCCAGCAGCTTTGGACAGGTCTACAATGAGCAGTTCTTC
CDR3 protein: CASSFGQVYNEQFF
V gene: TRBV5-6
clone size: many
D gene: TRBD1
J gene: TRBJ2-1

CDR3 DNA: TGTGCCACCAGTGATGGGACAAGTATCTCTGGGGCCAACGTCCTGACTTTC
CDR3 protein: CATSDGTSISGANVLTF
V gene: TRBV24-1
clone size: NA
D gene: NA
J gene: TRBJ2-6

CDR3 DNA: TGCAGTGCCCCCGCGAGGCGGGAGCAGTCCTACGAGCAGTACTTC
CDR3 protein: CSAPARREQSYEQYF
V gene: TRBV20-1
clone size: NA
D gene: TRBD2
J gene: TRBJ2-7

CDR3 DNA: TGCGCCATCAGCCAAGGTCATGGTTTGGGGGAAGCTGGGGCCAACGTCCTGACTTTC
CDR3 protein: CAISQGHGLGEAGANVLTF
V gene: TRBV4-1
clone size: NA
D gene: NA
J gene: TRBJ2-6

CDR3 DNA: TGTGCCATCAGTTTCGACCCGAATCAACGGACAGGGCCTCCTTACGAGCAGTACTTC
CDR3 protein: CAISFDPNQRTGPPYEQYF
V gene: TRBV12-3/TRBV12-4
clone size: NA
D gene: TRBD1
J gene: TRBJ2-7

CDR3 DNA: TGTGCCAGCAGCGTAGGGGCAGAAGAGACCCAGTACTTC
CDR3 protein: CASSVGAEETQYF
V gene: TRBV9
clone size: few
D gene: NA
J gene: TRBJ2-5